This T cell receptor beta chain stems from a study of T-cell reconstitution after alpha-beta-depleted transplantation in children. The ends were cut back, 5 bases at V and 0 bases at J, with 18 bases in the middle. This CDR3 spans 17 amino acids. Preparing the TCRbeta library involved the use of unique molecular identifiers. TCRdb fed the PCR reads into MiXCR, producing one record per CDR3 protein. The table includes some 640,000 distinct CDR3 sequences, over 15% detected once. This clonotype was picked up a small number of times. The chain joins TRBV12-3 or TRBV12-4 to TRBJ2-3; D is possibly TRBD2 (5 bases). The clonotype comes from a human donor who donated a stem cell graft to a child with acute myeloid leukemia. The sample in question was PBMCs from the stem cell graft donor, obtained from the stem cell graft. The CDR3 DNA is TGTGCCAGCAGTGGAGGTCGACTGCACCCTAGCACAGATACGCAGTATTTT. Its protein is CASSGGRLHPSTDTQYF.